A single sample gave rise to the 11 T cell receptor beta chains below, sequenced in a study of cytomegalovirus exposure and HLA in healthy donors. Data came from immunoSEQ multiplex PCR; TCRdb stores just in-frame clones and leaves some out. The sample holds some 130,000 clones, roughly 87% seen once. Material: PBMCs. The receptor set was obtained from a young woman in good health and CMV-seronegative.

The chain has TRBV5-1 and TRBJ2-5; 11 bases line up with TRBD2. Germline CDR1 and CDR2: SGHRS and YFSETQ. The CDR3 covers 16 residues. The V segment lost 0 bases and the J segment 5 bases; nucleotides outside the gene matches: 6. The CDR3 spells CASSLGSGGAWETQYF. The CDR3 region has the DNA TGCGCCAGCAGCTTGGGTAGCGGGGGGGCCTGGGAGACCCAGTACTTC.

About this clone itself: Other DNA sequences within the sample encode an identical CDR3. This rearrangement joins TRBV27 to TRBJ2-3; D remains unclear. V dropped 3 bases and J dropped 6 bases, with 7 bases sitting between them. The CDR3 runs to 12 residues. The germline V gene has CDR1 MNHEY and CDR2 SMNVEV (reference sequence). CDR3: CASSFGRDTQYF. CDR3 nucleotides: TGTGCCAGCAGTTTCGGTCGGGATACGCAGTATTTT.

The chain carries TRBV9 and TRBJ1-6; D is possibly TRBD1 (6 bases). The CDR3 covers 16 residues. Germline lookup yields CDR1 SGDLS and CDR2 YYNGEE. Trimming stripped 0 bases from V and 9 bases from J, with 16 bases between. CDR3 region: CASSVGRSGGGSPLHF. CDR3 nucleotides: TGTGCCAGCAGCGTAGGAAGATCGGGGGGCGGTTCACCCCTCCACTTT.

This clone has just one count. In nucleotides, the CDR3 is TGTGCCAGTAGTATTCAGGGAAACACCATATATTTT. Translating it yields CASSIQGNTIYF. The chain has TRBV19 and TRBJ1-3; the D is unclear. Per germline, CDR1 LNHDA and CDR2 SQIVND (reference sequence). The CDR3 sequence is 12 residues long. With 3 bases removed from V and 4 bases from J, the gap between germline ends came to 4 bases.

The chain employs TRBV29-1 and TRBJ2-6; 8 bases are a match to TRBD1. CDR1 and CDR2 (germline): SQVTM, ANQGSEA. The V segment lost 3 bases and the J segment 0 bases; nucleotides outside the gene matches: 4. The CDR3 contains 16 residues. This CDR3 reads CSVEGTGDSGANVLTF. The CDR3 region has the DNA TGCAGCGTTGAGGGGACAGGTGACTCTGGGGCCAACGTCCTGACTTTC.

V usage is TRBV7-3 and J usage is TRBJ2-3, with TRBD2 matching over 8 bases. The germline CDR1 and CDR2 sequences are SGHTA and FQGTGA. This CDR3 is 15 amino acids long. V gave up 5 bases and J gave up 2 bases; unmatched junction bases: 6. CDR3 in amino acids: CASSDDSGITDTQYF. Here the CDR3 DNA reads TGTGCCAGCAGCGACGATAGCGGGATCACAGATACGCAGTATTTT. Complete variable domain (other parts from reference TRBV7-3 and TRBJ2-3): GAGVSQTPSNKVTEKGKYVELRCDPISGHTALYWYRQSLGQGPEFLIYFQGTGAADDSGLPNDRFFAVRPEGSVSTLKIQRTERGDSAVYLCASSDDSGITDTQYFGPGTRLTVL.

The CDR3 region is CATSSLGVHSGNTIYF. The CDR3 DNA reads TGTGCCACCAGCAGCCTCGGGGTTCACTCTGGAAACACCATATATTTT. This chain connects TRBV15 to TRBJ1-3, with D hard to call. CDR3 length: 16 amino acids. Germline V gene sequence: CDR1 LNHNV, CDR2 YYDKDF (reference sequence). The germline V and J ends were trimmed by 3 bases and 0 bases, with 12 bases remaining between them.

V usage is TRBV7-3 and J usage is TRBJ2-1, with 8 nucleotides matching TRBD1. The CDR3 sequence is 15 residues long. J gave up 4 bases and V 3 bases, and 5 bases lay outside the gene matches. Germline CDR1 SGHTA, CDR2 FQGTGA. The CDR3 reads CASSFDRGPYNEQFF. The CDR3 region has the DNA TGTGCCAGCAGCTTCGACAGGGGTCCATACAATGAGCAGTTCTTC.

J is TRBJ1-2 and V is TRBV5-4; TRBD1 agrees at 12 bases. The CDR3 consists of 15 residues. J lost 8 bases, V lost 2 bases, and 7 bases had no gene match. Per germline, CDR1 SGHNT and CDR2 YYREEE (reference sequence). The CDR3 nucleotides read TGTGCCAGCAGCTTATCGGGACAGGGGGCGCGCGGCTACACCTTC. This gives the protein CASSLSGQGARGYTF.

The gene calls are TRBV2 and TRBJ1-4; D is unresolved. The CDR3 is 12 amino acids. The V gene lost 8 bases and the J gene lost 14 bases, with 18 bases spanning the gap. Germline values: CDR1 SNHLY, CDR2 FYNNEI. CDR3 in amino acids: CASRGALVSLFF. For the CDR3, the DNA is TGTGCCAGCCGAGGAGCCCTGGTGTCGCTGTTTTTT.

The rearrangement uses TRBV15 and TRBJ2-5; TRBD1 aligns across 8 bases. The CDR3 runs 15 residues. The germline CDR1 and CDR2 sequences are LNHNV and YYDKDF (reference sequence). Trimming cost V 1 base and J 1 base; bases outside gene matches: 2. CDR3 amino acids: CATSRGGTGQETQYF. Written as DNA, the CDR3 is TGTGCCACCAGCAGAGGAGGGACAGGCCAAGAGACCCAGTACTTC.